The sequence of this T cell receptor beta chain was determined in a study of Graves' ophthalmopathy and Graves' hyperthyroidism. General study findings and limits: Predictions made by the model for ophthalmopathy progression reached 70.59% sensitivity and approximately 72% specificity.

Patients newly diagnosed with hyperthyroidism, under 2 months' duration, were aged 18 to 65, the study reports. Exclusion covered patients with other autoimmune diseases or uncontrolled infections (as well as pregnancy or lactation). The sequenced template was RNA, covering the TCR beta CDR3 region. In the first round, RT-PCR was carried out with HTBI primers, and a multiplex PCR formed the second round. Using its own MiXCR run on the multiplex PCR reads, TCRdb lists one record per CDR3 protein. Among 1 million to 1.3 million distinct CDR3 sequences, 35% to 45% were seen once, and the ten largest hold around 10%. The CDR3 spans 15 residues. V trimming: 3 bases; J trimming: 2 bases; junction bases outside the gene matches: 4. Germline CDR1 reads LGHDT; CDR2 reads YNNKEL (reference sequence). This clonotype was detected only a few times. What it binds is unknown.

V gene TRBV3-1 combines with J gene TRBJ2-7; 10 bases align to TRBD2. The TCR originated in an adult man with Graves' hyperthyroidism. The sequencing input was peripheral blood or thyroid tissue (not recorded which). CDR3 in DNA: TGTGCCAGCAGCCACAGTAGCGGGAGGCCCTACGAGCAGTACTTC. Translation: CASSHSSGRPYEQYF.